These 6 T cell receptor beta chains share one sample of origin, sequenced in a study of neurological immune-mediated disorders. TCRdb passed the 5' RACE reads through MiXCR, listing each CDR3 protein once. The top ten hold under 3% of the sample, which has 50,000 to 75,000 distinct CDR3 sequences, around 4% seen once. The sample was PBMCs. These receptors originate from a man between 50 and 59 years old with multiple sclerosis.

The V gene is TRBV14, the J gene TRBJ1-1, with D maybe TRBD1 (5 bases). Trimming took off 1 base at V and 5 bases at J, with 8 bases between the two ends. CDR3 length: 13 amino acids. The germline CDR1 and CDR2 sequences are SGHDN and FVKESK. CDR3 sequence: CASSQGKGTEAFF. In DNA, the CDR3 is TGTGCCAGCAGCCAAGGGAAGGGGACTGAAGCTTTCTTT.

J is TRBJ2-7 and V is TRBV6-1; D unclear. CDR1 is MNHNS, CDR2 SASEGT, per germline. The CDR3 consists of 11 residues. V was shortened by 7 bases and J by 5 bases, with 9 bases between the two germline ends. The CDR3 region is CASNQVNEQYF. The DNA of the CDR3 is TGTGCCAGCAATCAGGTGAACGAGCAGTACTTC.

The sample holds a few counts of this clonotype. The genes are TRBV7-8 and TRBJ1-4, with D uncertain. Germline V gene lookup returns CDR1 SGHVS and CDR2 FQNEAQ. The CDR3 totals 15 residues. V gave up 5 bases and J gave up 2 bases, with 12 bases separating them. CDR3 coding DNA: TGTGCCAGCAGCCCGTTATTGGGGACTAATGAAAAACTGTTTTTT. This gives the protein CASSPLLGTNEKLFF.

This clonotype was detected ten times or more. The chain joins TRBV20-1 to TRBJ2-4; D is undetermined. The CDR3 length is 14 residues. V lost 4 bases and J lost 0, with 10 bases in between. Germline V gene lookup returns CDR1 DFQATT and CDR2 SNEGSKA (reference sequence). The CDR3 DNA reads TGCAGTGCTAAAGCTCCTACAGCCAAAAACATTCAGTACTTC. Amino acid sequence: CSAKAPTAKNIQYF.

This clonotype showed up many times. This chain joins TRBV20-1 and TRBJ1-1; D ambiguous. The V and J ends lost 2 bases and 0 bases respectively, with 19 bases between them. There are 17 residues in the CDR3. Germline CDR1 and CDR2: DFQATT and SNEGSKA (reference sequence). As DNA, the CDR3 is TGCAGTGCTAGACGTGGACGTGGGCTGCGCATGAACACTGAAGCTTTCTTT. Residues: CSARRGRGLRMNTEAFF.

The sample holds many counts of this clonotype. The V gene is TRBV27, the J gene TRBJ1-1; 8 positions match TRBD1. J was trimmed by 4 bases and V by 6 bases; bases with no gene match: 7. Germline loops: CDR1 MNHEY, CDR2 SMNVEV (reference sequence). CDR3 length equals 14 residues. The CDR3 loop reads CASRDRGGSTEAFF. The CDR3 region has the DNA TGTGCCAGCAGAGACAGGGGAGGGAGCACTGAAGCTTTCTTT.